The 26 T cell receptor beta chains in this list originate from one sample, sequenced in a study of blood T cell repertoires in COVID-19. The method was immunoSEQ multiplex PCR; TCRdb's version includes in-frame clones alone and lacks a portion of them. The table shows some 45,000 clones, with approximately 90% occurring only once. Material: peripheral blood. The receptors stem from a human donor in a cohort sampled during active COVID-19.

This rearrangement joins TRBV15 to TRBJ1-2; D is perhaps TRBD1 (5 bases). Trimming stripped 0 bases from V and 2 bases from J, with 13 bases between. The CDR3 consists of 16 residues. Germline loops: CDR1 LNHNV, CDR2 YYDKDF (reference sequence). CDR3 nucleotides: TGTGCCACCAGCAGAGAACCGGGACTGTGGAACTATGGCTACACCTTC. It codes for CATSREPGLWNYGYTF.

The chain recombines TRBV24-1 with TRBJ2-7; 7 bases map to TRBD1. With 3 bases clipped from V and 8 bases from J, the junction kept 3 bases outside the gene matches. This CDR3 contains 12 residues. The germline V gene has CDR1 KGHDR and CDR2 SFDVKD. DNA of the CDR3: TGTGCCACCAGTGATGTACAGGGGAAGCAGTACTTC. This translates into CATSDVQGKQYF.

The J gene is TRBJ1-3, the V gene TRBV5-1, with unresolved D. The CDR3 covers 15 residues. The V and J ends lost 5 bases and 4 bases respectively, with 16 bases between them. CDR1 and CDR2 from the germline V gene are SGHRS and YFSETQ. This CDR3 is CASSGGSYAGNTIYF. As DNA, the CDR3 is TGCGCCAGCAGTGGTGGGAGTTATGCAGGAAACACCATATATTTT.

The V call is TRBV24-1, the J call TRBJ1-2; 7 bases are a match to TRBD1. In germline, CDR1 is KGHDR, CDR2 SFDVKD. Trimming took 4 bases from V and 6 from J; bases not matched to a gene: 7. The CDR3 length is 14 residues. The CDR3 region has the DNA TGTGCCACCAGTGACACCTCGAGGGGGCATGGCTACACCTTC. It translates to CATSDTSRGHGYTF.

The J gene is TRBJ1-5, the V gene TRBV28, with 7 positions matching TRBD1. CDR3 length: 15 amino acids. Germline-derived CDR1 and CDR2 are MDHEN and SYDVKM. The J segment lost 7 bases and the V segment lost 6 bases, leaving 12 bases of the junction unmatched. The CDR3 loop reads CASRGGQAAAQPQHF. Here the CDR3 DNA reads TGTGCCAGCAGAGGCGGACAGGCGGCGGCCCAGCCCCAGCATTTT. The variable domain in full, with the rest retrieved from reference TRBV28 and TRBJ1-5, is DVKVTQSSRYLVKRTGEKVFLECVQDMDHENMFWYRQDPGLGLRLIYFSYDVKMKEKGDIPEGYSVSREKKERFSLILESASTNQTSMYLCASRGGQAAAQPQHFGDGTRLSIL.

The V gene is TRBV2, the J gene TRBJ2-3; 10 bases align to TRBD1. Germline trimming cut 8 bases from V and 5 bases from J; bases unmatched to any gene: 4. Germline V gene lookup returns CDR1 SNHLY and CDR2 FYNNEI. The CDR3 spans 13 residues. CDR3 sequence: CASRDRGLDTQYF. CDR3 coding DNA: TGTGCCAGCCGGGACAGGGGCTTAGATACGCAGTATTTT.

The gene calls are TRBV11-3 and TRBJ2-2; D unclear. CDR1 SGHNT and CDR2 YENEEA come from the germline V gene. The CDR3 totals 15 residues. Trimming shortened V by 1 base and J by 4 bases, and 10 bases separated the two germline ends. In nucleotides, the CDR3 is TGTGCCAGCAGCTTAGGTCCCCAGCGCACCGGGGAGCTGTTTTTT. Its protein is CASSLGPQRTGELFF.

The chain combines TRBV21-1 with TRBJ1-2; the table's D call, TRBD1, was not checked against the DNA. TRBV21-1 is classified as a pseudogene. The CDR3 length is 16 residues. The CDR3: CASSKAPSTGDYGYTF. The CDR3 DNA follows: TGTGCCAGCAGCAAAGCCCCTTCGACAGGGGACTATGGCTACACCTTC.

The chain joins TRBV13 to TRBJ1-5, with 8 bases matching TRBD1. V lost 5 bases and J lost 7; bases outside the gene matches: 7. The CDR3 contains 14 residues. Germline V lookup: CDR1 PRHDT, CDR2 FYEKMQ (reference sequence). CDR3 sequence: CASSPRGRRQPQHF. CDR3 sequence (DNA): TGTGCCAGCAGCCCCAGGGGGCGAAGGCAGCCCCAGCATTTT.

This clone was counted only a few times. The V and J genes are TRBV7-9 and TRBJ1-5, with 9 bases that match TRBD1. V was pared by 5 bases and J by 5 bases, with 10 bases of the junction left unmatched. Germline loops: CDR1 SEHNR, CDR2 FQNEAQ (reference sequence). The CDR3 spans 16 residues. The CDR3 bases are TGTGCCAGCAGCCCACTCGGACAGGGGCTTGATCAGCCCCAGCATTTT. Its translation: CASSPLGQGLDQPQHF.

On this clone itself: Different DNA sequences within this sample yield the same CDR3. V gene TRBV7-3 combines with J gene TRBJ2-1; 10 nucleotides agree with TRBD2. The trim removed 9 bases at V and 6 bases at J, leaving 14 bases unmatched. This CDR3 has 16 amino acids. The germline gives CDR1 SGHTA, CDR2 FQGTGA. CDR3 coding DNA: TGTGCCAGTAGCGAAAAGGCTAGCGGGAGTGGCAATGAGCAGTTCTTC. This gives the protein CASSEKASGSGNEQFF.

The V call is TRBV28, the J call TRBJ2-5; 8 nucleotides line up with TRBD2. The junction had 11 bases not matched to a gene; V was cut back by 8 bases and J by 6 bases. This CDR3 is built from 14 residues. Per germline, CDR1 MDHEN and CDR2 SYDVKM. The CDR3 nucleotides are TGTGCCAGCTGCCGGGGGGGGGTTCTAAAGACCCAGTACTTC. It codes for CASCRGGVLKTQYF.

V is TRBV5-4 and J is TRBJ2-2; tentative D call: TRBD2 (7 bases). Germline V CDR1 and CDR2: SGHNT, YYREEE (reference sequence). The germline V and J ends were trimmed by 5 bases and 0 bases, with 14 bases remaining between them. The CDR3 extends over 16 amino acids. CDR3 sequence reads: CASSIGGGSNTGELFF. As DNA, the CDR3 is TGTGCCAGCAGTATAGGGGGGGGCTCGAACACCGGGGAGCTGTTTTTT.

The chain is built from TRBV4-2 and TRBJ2-2; D remains ambiguous. Trimming left V 4 bases short and J 6 bases short, with 21 bases between. CDR1 LGHNA and CDR2 YNFKEQ come from the germline V gene. The CDR3 sequence is 17 residues long. The CDR3, as DNA: TGTGCCAGCAGCCGAAACTGGGCCAACGTTGGATCCGGGGAGCTGTTTTTT. Translated: CASSRNWANVGSGELFF.

The genes are TRBV4-1 and TRBJ2-3, with D perhaps matching TRBD2 (6 bases). Trimming removed 1 base at V and 6 bases at J, with 8 bases between. Germline V lookup: CDR1 MGHRA, CDR2 YSYEKL. The length of the CDR3 is 13 residues. CDR3 protein: CASSQGGGDTQYF. For the CDR3, the DNA is TGCGCCAGCAGCCAAGGAGGAGGGGATACGCAGTATTTT.

This clone was picked up one time. The chain has TRBV24-1 and TRBJ2-1; tentatively, D is TRBD2 (6 bases). V was clipped by 3 bases and J by 7 bases, with 9 bases between them. Looked up from germline, CDR1 is KGHDR and CDR2 is SFDVKD. CDR3 length equals 13 residues. This CDR3 is CATSDPTRNEQFF. CDR3 DNA sequence: TGTGCCACCAGTGATCCGACTAGAAATGAGCAGTTCTTC.

The gene calls are TRBV11-1 and TRBJ2-1, with D tentatively TRBD1 (5 bases). CDR1 and CDR2 (germline): SGHAT, FQDESV (reference sequence). The CDR3 is made up of 11 amino acids. Trimming left V 8 bases short and J 8 bases short, with 10 bases between. The CDR3 sequence: CASGAGHEQFF. The CDR3 nucleotides read TGTGCCAGCGGGGCCGGGCATGAGCAGTTCTTC.

The J gene is TRBJ2-2, the V gene TRBV7-2; the match to TRBD1 covers 9 bases. Trimming removed 5 bases from V and 0 bases from J; junction bases left unmatched: 10. The CDR3 extends over 18 amino acids. The germline V gene has CDR1 SGHTA and CDR2 FQGNSA. The CDR3 protein is CASSPRTGALPNTGELFF. CDR3 sequence (DNA): TGTGCCAGCAGCCCGAGGACAGGGGCACTCCCGAACACCGGGGAGCTGTTTTTT.

The chain links TRBV5-1 to TRBJ2-1; possible D gene TRBD1, 6 bases. CDR1 is SGHRS, CDR2 YFSETQ, per germline. V was pared by 4 bases and J by 3 bases, with 11 bases between. The CDR3 has 14 residues. The CDR3 here is CASSGLTGYNEQFF. The CDR3 region has the DNA TGCGCCAGCAGCGGCTTGACAGGCTACAATGAGCAGTTCTTC.

DNA for the CDR3: TGTGCCAGCTCACCTAATTCATGGGACAGGGAAGAGACCCAGTACTTC. Translated: CASSPNSWDREETQYF. The genes are TRBV18 and TRBJ2-5; 9 bases match TRBD1. Germline CDR1 reads KGHSH; CDR2 reads LQKENI. Unmatched junction bases numbered 8, after V lost 3 bases and J lost 3 bases. This CDR3 has 16 amino acids. Variable domain in full (rest from reference TRBV18 and TRBJ2-5): NAGVMQNPRHLVRRRGQEARLRCSPMKGHSHVYWYRQLPEEGLKFMVYLQKENIIDESGMPKERFSAEFPKEGPSILRIQQVVRGDSAAYFCASSPNSWDREETQYFGPGTRLLVL.

The genes are TRBV7-9 and TRBJ2-7; D possibly corresponds to TRBD1 (5 bases). V was shortened by 2 bases and J by 5 bases, with 13 bases between the two germline ends. The CDR3 has 14 amino acids. Germline assignment: CDR1 SEHNR and CDR2 FQNEAQ (reference sequence). For the CDR3, the DNA is TGTGCCAGCAGCTTAAAAGGGGCGCCCCACGAGCAGTACTTC. As protein: CASSLKGAPHEQYF.

The chain uses TRBV20-1 and TRBJ2-7; perhaps TRBD2 as D (7 bases). Looked up from germline, CDR1 is DFQATT and CDR2 is SNEGSKA (reference sequence). V lost 3 bases and J 1 base, leaving 16 bases between the germline ends. The CDR3 is 15 amino acids. The CDR3 protein is CSASPVGGGSYEQYF. CDR3 coding DNA: TGCAGTGCTAGTCCCGTAGGGGGGGGGTCCTACGAGCAGTACTTC.

This sequence joins TRBV3-1 (or the pseudogene TRBV3-2) and TRBJ2-2; possibly TRBD2 for D (5 bases). CDR1 is LGHDT and CDR2 is YNNKEL in the germline V gene (reference sequence). The CDR3 runs to 16 residues. The V end was cut by 1 base, the J end by 4 bases, with 13 bases between. The CDR3: CASSQGPSGSTGELFF. The DNA of the CDR3 is TGTGCCAGCAGCCAAGGGCCCTCGGGGAGCACCGGGGAGCTGTTTTTT.

This sequence joins TRBV5-4 and TRBJ1-2; 7 positions agree with TRBD1. Per the germline V gene, CDR1 is SGHNT and CDR2 is YYREEE (reference sequence). After removal of 0 bases from V and 3 bases from J, the junction contained 5 bases not matched to a gene. This CDR3 has 15 amino acids. CDR3 DNA: TGTGCCAGCAGCTTGGGAGGGCAGGGGGACTATGGCTACACCTTC. Its translation is CASSLGGQGDYGYTF.

The chain uses TRBV5-4 and TRBJ1-1; tentatively, D is TRBD1 (6 bases). This CDR3 has 13 residues. V gave up 4 bases and J gave up 5 bases, with 12 bases separating them. In germline, CDR1 is SGHNT, CDR2 YYREEE (reference sequence). The chain's CDR3 is CASSPRGGTEAFF. CDR3 nucleotide sequence: TGTGCCAGCAGCCCCAGGGGTGGAACTGAAGCTTTCTTT.

The genes are TRBV7-2 and TRBJ2-5, with 8 bases matching TRBD2. CDR1 and CDR2 from the germline V gene are SGHTA and FQGNSA. This CDR3 is 15 amino acids long. V was pared by 2 bases and J by 5 bases, with 7 bases of the junction left unmatched. CDR3 in DNA: TGTGCCAGCAGCTTATTCCGGGGGGGACGCGAGACCCAGTACTTC. It yields the protein CASSLFRGGRETQYF.